Reported below is one TCR beta chain. The junction had 7 bases not matched to a gene; V was cut back by 2 bases and J by 12 bases. Germline V gene sequence: CDR1 KGHSH, CDR2 LQKENI. The CDR3 runs 13 residues. This sample was included in a study of cytomegalovirus exposure and HLA in healthy donors. Vbeta (60) and Jbeta (13) primers were used in the PCR. Sequenced by immunoSEQ multiplex PCR; TCRdb stores in-frame clones only, minus some. Among more than 150,000 clones listed, roughly three quarters were seen once. The V gene is TRBV18, the J gene TRBJ2-1; TRBD2 agrees at 7 bases. The sample comprised PBMCs. This TCR was recovered from a woman aged 40-49 years in good health and CMV-seropositive. The CDR3, as DNA: TGTGCCAGCTCACCAAGTACGACTAGCCCGCAGTTCTTC. Encoded protein: CASSPSTTSPQFF. Looking up the rest from reference TRBV18 and TRBJ2-1 gives the full variable domain: NAGVMQNPRHLVRRRGQEARLRCSPMKGHSHVYWYRQLPEEGLKFMVYLQKENIIDESGMPKERFSAEFPKEGPSILRIQQVVRGDSAAYFCASSPSTTSPQFFGPGTRLTVL.